This TCR beta chain comes out of a study of T-cell memory formation after mild COVID-19 (dated by TCRdb to the early 2020s). Broadly, across the study: TCR sequence clusters from the two donors were largely donor specific. In a couple of donors, T-cell clones that expanded and contracted after mild COVID-19 were followed by sequencing TCRalpha and TCRbeta repertoires longitudinally. The cohort was made up of two young adult volunteers, one female and one male, who were previously healthy. General findings and caveats noted by the study authors: SARS-CoV-2 specificity of the second-wave clones peaking on day 37 was not confirmed. Some responding clones were detected in pre-infection memory, suggesting pre-existing cross-reactive memory T cells joined the SARS-CoV-2 response. Contracting CD4+ clones appeared mostly in the CM and EM memory subsets, whereas CD8+ clones were enriched in EMRA. From day 15 to 85, contracting clones showed balanced CD4/CD8 phenotypes, whereas a second wave of clones that expanded from day 15 to 37 leaned towards CD4+. The study covered only a couple of mild cases, and larger cohorts including severe cases with pre-infection samples were considered necessary.

Ficoll-Paque density gradient centrifugation was the method used to isolate PBMCs. Including the terminal cysteine and phenylalanine, the CDR3 comprises 15 residues. Only the CDR3 portion is preserved as DNA: 45 bases, with reading frame beginning at the first base. V gives up 3 bases and J gives up 1 base, and the segment between their germline ends measures 7 bases. About this clonotype: Its antigen specificity is not known. No base-level quality is on record; no much larger clone is a single base apart.

Sequenced using an Illumina NovaSeq 6000. Using 5'RACE with constant-segment primers, TCRalpha and TCRbeta cDNA libraries were constructed, with sample barcodes and unique molecular identifiers added in the process. Trizol reagent was used to extract RNA from every sample. Amplification of the libraries took two PCR steps, and the second step added a second sample barcode plus Illumina TruSeq adapters. Sequencing of the libraries was done on an Illumina NovaSeq, producing 2 x 150 bp paired-end reads. The published analysis was carried out like this. With migec v1.2.7, reads were demultiplexed and then collapsed into UMI-guided consensus sequences. With mixcr v2.1.11, UMI consensuses were aligned to TRA and TRB V and J templates and assembled into clonotypes. A clonotype was counted as expanded or contracted only if both edgeR and NoisET called the change significant, with noise models trained on biological replicates. For edgeR calls, a false discovery rate-adjusted p below 0.01 and a log2 fold-change threshold of 1 were applied. As an exploratory analysis of dynamics, max-normalized trajectories of the 1000 most abundant clonotypes were examined with PCA combined with hierarchical clustering. Separately sequenced CD4+ and CD8+ repertoires were used to assign a CD4 or CD8 phenotype to each responding clone. Starting from the raw public reads, TCRdb applied fastp trimming at Q25, assembled clones with MiXCR and retained in-frame beta chains. A single entry per CDR3 protein holds the most common genes and DNA from its merged rows. The V and J calls and clone size are TCRdb's, not the authors'. Present in this sample are 550,000 to 700,000 distinct CDR3 sequences, 15% to 20% of which were seen just once. Jointly, the top ten make up around 12% of the sample.

The rearranged segments are TRBV12-3 or TRBV12-4 and TRBJ2-6, and possibly TRBD2, on 5 matching bases. This clonotype was obtained from an adult woman who had mild COVID-19 (a few samples of this study predate the infection). The sample titles of this study are shuffled in the database, so cell type and time point are left out; the donor was told from shared clones. Material: PBMCs or a T cell subset sorted from them (not recorded which). The sequence in DNA is TGTGCCAGCAGTTTCCCGGGATCTGGGGCCAACGTCCTGACTTTC. Its protein product is CASSFPGSGANVLTF.